This TCR beta chain was captured in a study of blood T cell repertoires in COVID-19. The wider study: Both acute and convalescent COVID-19 samples were obtained from the United States, Italy and Spain.

Some clones are missing from TCRdb's copy, which holds only in-frame ones; the method was immunoSEQ multiplex PCR. The data contain tens of thousands of clones, around 91% of them singletons. CDR1 and CDR2 from the germline V gene are SGHVS and FQNEAQ. The CDR3 is made up of 14 amino acids. J gave up 11 bases and V 1 base, and 8 bases lay outside the gene matches. The TCR originated in a human donor in a cohort sampled during active COVID-19. The chain uses TRBV7-8 and TRBJ1-5, with 7 bases matching TRBD1. The specimen sequenced was peripheral blood. CDR3 loop: CASSLGGQGGSQHF. CDR3 bases: TGTGCCAGCAGCTTAGGCGGCCAGGGGGGCTCCCAGCATTTT.